This is a list of T cell receptor beta chains from one sample in a study of T-cell reconstitution after alpha-beta-depleted transplantation in children. TCRdb itself ran the PCR reads through MiXCR, one entry per CDR3 protein. Of 500,000 to 600,000 distinct CDR3 sequences listed, 25% to 30% were seen once; the top ten hold 36%. The specimen comprised PBMCs, sampled before TCRalphabeta/CD19-depleted stem cell transplant. The receptors stem from a boy younger than two with Wiskott-Aldrich syndrome, due to receive a stem cell transplant. Both conserved end residues are part of each CDR3. D genes are given only for firm matches. Rows may omit the clone size; those that give it use once, few, many or a size class.

v_gene	d_gene	abundance	j_gene	CDR3aa	CDR3nt
TRBV5-1	.	.	TRBJ2-2	CASSFRRASRPGELFF	TGCGCCAGCAGCTTCCGACGGGCTAGTAGGCCCGGGGAGCTGTTTTTT
TRBV20-1	.	few	TRBJ1-2	CSATLGNYGYTF	TGCAGTGCCACCCTGGGGAACTATGGCTACACCTTC
TRBV7-2	.	.	TRBJ2-7	CASSLVRLGGSYHEQYF	TGTGCCAGCAGCTTAGTACGGCTCGGAGGGAGTTACCACGAGCAGTACTTC
TRBV5-1	.	.	TRBJ2-2	CASSVALGNTGELFF	TGCGCCAGCAGCGTAGCCCTGGGGAACACCGGGGAGCTGTTTTTT
TRBV5-6	.	few	TRBJ1-6	CASSFGPYYSPLHF	TGTGCCAGCAGCTTTGGCCCTTACTACTCACCCCTCCACTTT
TRBV5-1	TRBD2	.	TRBJ2-1	CASKTQNSGSYNEQFF	TGCGCCAGCAAAACACAAAATAGCGGGAGTTACAATGAGCAGTTCTTC
TRBV12-3/TRBV12-4	.	few	TRBJ1-1	CASSTKRNTEAFF	TGTGCCAGCTCCACTAAACGGAACACTGAAGCTTTCTTT
TRBV5-1	.	.	TRBJ2-1	CASSLALGRFTYNEQFF	TGCGCCAGCAGCTTGGCCTTAGGACGGTTTACCTACAATGAGCAGTTCTTC
TRBV10-3	.	.	TRBJ1-5	CATRQDSNQPQHF	TGTGCCACGCGACAGGATAGCAATCAGCCCCAGCATTTT
TRBV29-1	TRBD2	few	TRBJ2-7	CSARPGLAGDEQYF	TGCAGCGCCAGACCGGGACTAGCGGGAGACGAGCAGTACTTC
TRBV20-1	TRBD1	few	TRBJ1-1	CSARYGTGVSEAFF	TGCAGTGCTAGATATGGAACAGGGGTGAGTGAAGCTTTCTTT
TRBV5-1	.	few	TRBJ2-1	CASSLVRTENNEQFF	TGCGCCAGCAGCTTGGTGAGGACAGAAAACAATGAGCAGTTCTTC
TRBV27	TRBD1	.	TRBJ1-5	CASSLRWTGDQPQHF	TGTGCCAGCAGTTTAAGGTGGACAGGGGATCAGCCCCAGCATTTT
TRBV29-1	.	few	TRBJ1-1	CSAWSGLVAFF	TGCAGCGCCTGGTCGGGGCTTGTAGCTTTCTTT
TRBV5-1	TRBD2	few	TRBJ2-7	CASSSGGLAGGESYEQYF	TGCGCCAGCAGCTCTGGGGGGCTAGCGGGAGGGGAATCCTACGAGCAGTACTTC
TRBV7-6	.	few	TRBJ1-5	CASSLLPREYSNQPQHF	TGTGCCAGCAGCCTCCTTCCGAGGGAATATAGCAATCAGCCCCAGCATTTT
TRBV18	.	few	TRBJ2-7	CASSPEGHEQYF	TGTGCCAGCTCACCAGAAGGGCACGAGCAGTACTTC
TRBV20-1	TRBD1	few	TRBJ1-4	CSAPKDRGGEKLFF	TGCAGTGCACCAAAGGACAGGGGAGGTGAAAAACTGTTTTTT
TRBV11-2	TRBD2	.	TRBJ2-5	CASSLGLAGGEETQYF	TGTGCCAGCAGCTTAGGTCTAGCGGGAGGAGAGGAGACCCAGTACTTC
TRBV4-2	TRBD2	few	TRBJ2-1	CASSPSGQLLAGGPSFYNEQFF	TGTGCCAGCAGCCCCTCGGGACAGCTTTTAGCGGGAGGGCCGTCCTTTTACAATGAGCAGTTCTTC
TRBV18	TRBD1	.	TRBJ1-1	CASSPWTGGEDTEAFF	TGTGCCAGCTCACCCTGGACAGGGGGCGAGGACACTGAAGCTTTCTTT
TRBV12-3/TRBV12-4	TRBD1	few	TRBJ1-3	CASRTGAAGNTIYF	TGTGCCAGCAGGACAGGGGCGGCTGGAAACACCATATATTTT
TRBV7-9	.	many	TRBJ2-7	CASSDRYEQYF	TGTGCCAGCAGCGACAGATACGAGCAGTACTTC
TRBV20-1	TRBD2	few	TRBJ2-7	CSARTSGFTYEQYF	TGCAGTGCCCGGACTAGCGGTTTTACCTACGAGCAGTACTTC
TRBV2	.	.	TRBJ2-5	CASSQGGRWEETQYF	TGTGCCAGCAGCCAGGGGGGGCGCTGGGAAGAGACCCAGTACTTC
TRBV27	.	few	TRBJ2-3	CASNGGGSTDTQYF	TGTGCCAGCAACGGAGGCGGCAGCACAGATACGCAGTATTTT
TRBV9	.	few	TRBJ2-1	CASSVEGLWFNEQFF	TGTGCCAGCAGCGTAGAGGGGTTATGGTTCAATGAGCAGTTCTTC
TRBV13	TRBD2	.	TRBJ2-1	CASSLDLPTSGEIYNEQFF	TGTGCCAGCAGCTTAGATCTCCCGACTAGCGGGGAAATTTACAATGAGCAGTTCTTC
TRBV7-6	.	.	TRBJ2-1	CASSLGGQTQFF	TGTGCCAGCAGCTTAGGAGGGCAGACGCAGTTCTTC
TRBV7-8	TRBD2	.	TRBJ2-7	CASSLATLTSHSYEQYF	TGTGCCAGCAGCTTAGCCACGCTGACTAGCCACTCCTACGAGCAGTACTTC
TRBV2	.	few	TRBJ2-6	CASSVQESGANVLTF	TGTGCCAGCAGTGTTCAGGAGTCTGGGGCCAACGTCCTGACTTTC
TRBV5-1	.	few	TRBJ2-7	CASSGGLLTYEQYF	TGCGCCAGCAGCGGAGGACTGCTGACCTACGAGCAGTACTTC
TRBV9	.	many	TRBJ2-7	CASSVNPSYEQYF	TGTGCCAGCAGCGTAAATCCGTCCTACGAGCAGTACTTC
TRBV10-3	.	few	TRBJ1-5	CAISDLGIGRQPQHF	TGTGCCATCAGTGACCTGGGAATTGGTCGGCAGCCCCAGCATTTT
TRBV5-1	.	.	TRBJ2-6	CASSWTDGANVLTF	TGCGCCAGCAGCTGGACGGATGGGGCCAACGTCCTGACTTTC
TRBV20-1	.	many	TRBJ2-5	CSARDQETQYF	TGCAGTGCTAGAGATCAAGAGACCCAGTACTTC
TRBV7-2	.	.	TRBJ2-7	CASSKTRASYEQYF	TGTGCCAGCAGCAAGACACGGGCCTCCTACGAGCAGTACTTC
TRBV20-1	TRBD2	.	TRBJ2-1	CSARDRGTSGMGFF	TGCAGTGCTAGAGATCGGGGGACTAGCGGGATGGGGTTCTTC
TRBV11-2	.	few	TRBJ1-1	CASSPPPGLMNTEAFF	TGTGCCAGCAGCCCTCCCCCGGGACTCATGAACACTGAAGCTTTCTTT
TRBV7-8	.	.	TRBJ2-3	CASRNLAGSTDTQYF	TGTGCCAGCAGGAATTTGGCGGGAAGCACAGATACGCAGTATTTT
TRBV20-1	TRBD1	.	TRBJ1-2	CSARPTGGFYGYTF	TGCAGTGCTAGACCGACAGGGGGATTCTATGGCTACACCTTC